What follows is one T cell receptor beta chain and its context. This record belongs to a study of radiotherapy plus CTLA-4 blockade in lung cancer. The CDR3 length is 15 residues. Trimming removed 4 bases from V and 7 bases from J; junction bases left unmatched: 6. The germline V gene encodes CDR1 SGHTA and CDR2 FQGTGA. Here immunoSEQ multiplex PCR was the method, and the copy in TCRdb shows in-frame clones only, minus some. The table records approximately 95,000 clones, 82% of them present only once. The receptor was isolated from a human donor with non-small cell lung cancer who had a partial response to radiotherapy plus ipilimumab. The genes are TRBV7-3 and TRBJ2-1; 11 nucleotides agree with TRBD2. Specimen: peripheral blood, collected from a patient treated with radiotherapy plus ipilimumab. DNA of the CDR3: TGTGCCAGCAGCTACCTAGCGGGGGGTGGTAATGAGCAGTTCTTC. Translation gives CASSYLAGGGNEQFF. The entire variable domain, with the rest obtained from reference TRBV7-3 and TRBJ2-1, is as follows: GAGVSQTPSNKVTEKGKYVELRCDPISGHTALYWYRQSLGQGPEFLIYFQGTGAADDSGLPNDRFFAVRPEGSVSTLKIQRTERGDSAVYLCASSYLAGGGNEQFFGPGTRLTVL.